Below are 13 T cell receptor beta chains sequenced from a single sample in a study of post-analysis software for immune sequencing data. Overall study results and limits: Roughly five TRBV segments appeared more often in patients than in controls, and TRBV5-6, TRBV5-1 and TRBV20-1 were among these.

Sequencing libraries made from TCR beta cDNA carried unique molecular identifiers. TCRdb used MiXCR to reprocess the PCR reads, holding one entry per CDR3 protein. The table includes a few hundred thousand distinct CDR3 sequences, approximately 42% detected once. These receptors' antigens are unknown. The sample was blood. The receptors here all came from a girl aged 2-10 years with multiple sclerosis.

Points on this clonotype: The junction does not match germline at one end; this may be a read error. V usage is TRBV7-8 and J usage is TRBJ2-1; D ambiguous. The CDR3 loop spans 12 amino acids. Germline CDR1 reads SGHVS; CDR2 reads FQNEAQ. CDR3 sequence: CASRPYGNGQFF. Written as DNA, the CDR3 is TGTGCCAGCCGACCCTATGGCAATGGGCAGTTCTTC.

CDR3 sequence: CASGPGLAGNNEQFF. In nucleotides, the CDR3 is TGTGCTAGTGGGCCGGGACTAGCGGGGAACAATGAGCAGTTCTTC. The chain uses TRBV12-5 and TRBJ2-1, with TRBD2 matching over 13 bases. V trimming: 6 bases; J trimming: 5 bases; junction bases outside the gene matches: 4. This CDR3 comprises 15 residues. Germline V lookup: CDR1 LGHNT, CDR2 FRNRAP.

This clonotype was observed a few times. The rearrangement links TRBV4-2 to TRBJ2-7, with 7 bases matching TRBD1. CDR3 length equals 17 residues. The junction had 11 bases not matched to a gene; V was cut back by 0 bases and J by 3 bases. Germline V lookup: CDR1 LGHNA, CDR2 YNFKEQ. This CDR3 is CASSQEWVGRGIYEQYF. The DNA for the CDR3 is TGTGCCAGCAGCCAAGAATGGGTGGGCAGGGGGATCTACGAGCAGTACTTC.

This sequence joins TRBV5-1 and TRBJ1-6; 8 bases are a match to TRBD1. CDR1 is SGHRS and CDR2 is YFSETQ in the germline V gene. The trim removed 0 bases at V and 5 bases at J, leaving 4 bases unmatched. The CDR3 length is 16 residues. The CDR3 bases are TGCGCCAGCAGCTTGGGGCAGGGGGCCAATAATTCACCCCTCCACTTT. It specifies CASSLGQGANNSPLHF.

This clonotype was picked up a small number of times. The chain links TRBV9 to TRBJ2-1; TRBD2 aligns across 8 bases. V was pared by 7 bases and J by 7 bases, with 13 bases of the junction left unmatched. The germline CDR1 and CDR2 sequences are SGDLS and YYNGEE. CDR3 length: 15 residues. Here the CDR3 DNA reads TGTGCCAGCGCAATGACCGGGACTAGTCTGAATGAGCAGTTCTTC. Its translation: CASAMTGTSLNEQFF.

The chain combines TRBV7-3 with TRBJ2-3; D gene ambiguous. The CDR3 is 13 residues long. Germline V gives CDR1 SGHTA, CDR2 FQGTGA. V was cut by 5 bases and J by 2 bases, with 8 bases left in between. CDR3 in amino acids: CASSQVYTDTQYF. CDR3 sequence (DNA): TGTGCCAGCAGCCAAGTCTACACAGATACGCAGTATTTT.

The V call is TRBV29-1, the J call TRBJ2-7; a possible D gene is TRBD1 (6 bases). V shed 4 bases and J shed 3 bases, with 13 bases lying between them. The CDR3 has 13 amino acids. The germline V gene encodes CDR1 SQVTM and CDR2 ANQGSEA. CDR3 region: CSVAGQNHYEQYF. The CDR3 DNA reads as TGCAGCGTTGCCGGACAGAACCACTACGAGCAGTACTTC.

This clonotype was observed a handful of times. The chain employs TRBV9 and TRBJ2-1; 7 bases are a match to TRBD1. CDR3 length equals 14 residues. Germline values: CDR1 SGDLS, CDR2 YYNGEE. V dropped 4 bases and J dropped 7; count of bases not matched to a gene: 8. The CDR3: CASSRQGKTNEQFF. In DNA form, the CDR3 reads TGTGCCAGCAGCAGACAGGGTAAGACGAATGAGCAGTTCTTC.

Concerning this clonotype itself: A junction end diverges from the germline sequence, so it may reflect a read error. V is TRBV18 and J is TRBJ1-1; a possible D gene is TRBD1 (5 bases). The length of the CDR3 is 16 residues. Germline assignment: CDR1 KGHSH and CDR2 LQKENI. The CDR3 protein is CASSPLRRGTNAEAFF. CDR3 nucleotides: TGTGCCAGCTCACCACTACGGAGGGGCACGAACGCTGAAGCTTTCTTT.

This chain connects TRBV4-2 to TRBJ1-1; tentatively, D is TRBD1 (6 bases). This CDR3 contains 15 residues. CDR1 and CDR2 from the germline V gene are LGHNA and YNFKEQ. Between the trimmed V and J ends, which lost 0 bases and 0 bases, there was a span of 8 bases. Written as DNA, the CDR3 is TGTGCCAGCAGCCAAGAAGGGGGGGTGAACACTGAAGCTTTCTTT. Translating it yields CASSQEGGVNTEAFF.

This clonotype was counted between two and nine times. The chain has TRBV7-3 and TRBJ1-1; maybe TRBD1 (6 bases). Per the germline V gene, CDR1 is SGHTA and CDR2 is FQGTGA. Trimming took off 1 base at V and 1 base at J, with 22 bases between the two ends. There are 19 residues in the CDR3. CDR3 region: CASSLKSETGWSGNTEAFF. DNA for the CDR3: TGTGCCAGCAGCTTAAAATCGGAGACAGGTTGGTCTGGGAACACTGAAGCTTTCTTT. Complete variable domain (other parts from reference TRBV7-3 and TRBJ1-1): GAGVSQTPSNKVTEKGKYVELRCDPISGHTALYWYRQSLGQGPEFLIYFQGTGAADDSGLPNDRFFAVRPEGSVSTLKIQRTERGDSAVYLCASSLKSETGWSGNTEAFFGQGTRLTVV.

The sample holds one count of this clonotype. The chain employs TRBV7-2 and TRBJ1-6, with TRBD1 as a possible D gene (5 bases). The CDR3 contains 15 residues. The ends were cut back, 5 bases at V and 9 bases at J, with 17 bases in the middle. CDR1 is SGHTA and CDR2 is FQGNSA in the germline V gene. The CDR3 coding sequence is TGTGCCAGCAGCCCTTGGGGGGGATACGCTTCACCCCTCCACTTT. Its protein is CASSPWGGYASPLHF.

The CDR3 DNA sequence: TGTGCCAGCAGCTTAGATCGTGCTTACAGCTCCTACGAGCAGTACTTC. The encoded protein is CASSLDRAYSSYEQYF. The rearrangement links TRBV11-2 to TRBJ2-7; D gene ambiguous. The CDR3 is 16 amino acids. V was shortened by 0 bases and J by 0 bases, with 12 bases between the two germline ends. CDR1 and CDR2 (germline): SGHAT, FQNNGV. The full variable domain, completed using reference TRBV11-2 and TRBJ2-7, is EAGVAQSPRYKIIEKRQSVAFWCNPISGHATLYWYQQILGQGPKLLIQFQNNGVVDDSQLPKDRFSAERLKGVDSTLKIQPAKLEDSAVYLCASSLDRAYSSYEQYFGPGTRLTVT.